This TCR beta chain was found in a study of shared clonotypes between healthy human individuals. Data came from immunoSEQ multiplex PCR; TCRdb stores just in-frame clones and leaves some out. The sample consists of around 1.4 million clones, about 98.5% of them appearing once. CDR3 length: 17 residues. Trimming removed 7 bases at V and 8 bases at J, with 27 bases between. Germline V CDR1 and CDR2: SGHDT, YYEEEE. Material for sequencing was naive CD4+ T cells sorted from blood. Indicated subset: CD45RA+ positively selected. The TCR comes from a man aged 25 to 40 in good health. The chain carries TRBV5-6 and TRBJ1-4, with a possible D match to TRBD1 (6 bases). The CDR3 is CASFGRGARVGREKLFF. As DNA, the CDR3 is TGTGCCAGCTTCGGTAGGGGGGCGCGGGTCGGGCGAGAAAAACTGTTTTTT.